This TCR beta chain was retrieved from a study of cytomegalovirus exposure and HLA in healthy donors. Broader study findings: Through in vitro validation, a few CMV-associated chains were shown to be specific for CMV antigens. When analyzed later, a missense DCLRE1C variant was found to be linked to TCR beta V- and J-gene trimming.

V trimming: 10 bases; J trimming: 4 bases; junction bases outside the gene matches: 12. Germline CDR1 ENHRY, CDR2 SYGVKD. This CDR3 comprises 15 residues. A remark on this clone: Its matching antigen is unknown.

The PCR ran on 60 Vbeta and 13 Jbeta primers. Assay: immunoSEQ multiplex PCR; the TCRdb copy retains only in-frame clones and omits some. Seen here are 140,000 to 150,000 clones, 88% observed once, and the top ten hold around 0.5%. This clonotype originated in a woman aged 40 to 50 in good health and CMV-seronegative. Input material: PBMCs. The V and J genes are TRBV10-3 and TRBJ2-2; 7 bases line up with TRBD1. The CDR3 bases are TGTGCCACGGCCACTGGACAGGATTCCACCGGGGAGCTGTTTTTT. Translation gives CATATGQDSTGELFF.